The sequence of this T cell receptor beta chain was determined in a study of beta chain features in type 1 diabetes. This clone was found a few times. The antigen remains unidentified. Trimming left V 6 bases short and J 4 bases short, with 11 bases between. This CDR3 is 13 amino acids long. Germline V lookup: CDR1 MNHEY, CDR2 SVGAGI. Broader study findings: Whatever favoring of shorter templates PCR might show would apply equally to patients and controls. Among patients with Type 1 diabetes, TCRB CDR3s were moderately but significantly shorter in every one of the four CD4+ subsets.

Isolated RNA was reverse transcribed in full, so expressed TCRB transcripts were sequenced. Sequencing of naive, central memory and regulatory T cell samples gave an average of around 3.8 million reads. Data came from immunoSEQ multiplex PCR; TCRdb stores just in-frame clones and leaves some out. The data show about 390,000 clones, around 10% seen once. The V and J genes are TRBV6-5 and TRBJ2-3; D possibly matches TRBD1 or TRBD2 (5 bases each). The receptor was derived from a man aged 25-45 years with type 1 diabetes. Source material: central memory CD4+ T cells from blood. The CDR3 nucleotides read TGTGCCAGCAGCCCCAGGGAGTCAGATACGCAGTATTTT. Amino acid sequence: CASSPRESDTQYF.